This T cell receptor (beta chain) came from a study of OX40 agonist ivuxolimab in advanced cancers. For the study at large: Patients were infused with ivuxolimab every 2 weeks at 0.01 to 10 mg/kg.

Study-level findings and limits: Among some nonresponders, normalized T-cell clonal expansion was also low.

V lost 5 bases, J lost 6 bases, and 5 bases lay in between. The CDR3 totals 12 residues. Germline V gene sequence: CDR1 SGHAT, CDR2 FQNNGV. This clone was recorded once. Its matching antigen is unknown. TCRdb's copy holds only in-frame clones and misses some; the assay was immunoSEQ multiplex PCR. This sample has tens of thousands of clones; about 86% occur once, and the top ten carry 6.5%. This TCR was sampled from an adult with an advanced solid tumor such as melanoma, head and neck, liver or kidney cancer. V gene TRBV11-2 combines with J gene TRBJ1-6; no definite D call. This specimen was CD4+ or CD8+ T cells sorted from blood, taken in a trial of the OX40 agonist ivuxolimab. The CDR3 loop reads CASSLFNSPLHF. CDR3 nucleotides: TGTGCCAGCAGCCTTTTTAATTCACCCCTCCACTTT.